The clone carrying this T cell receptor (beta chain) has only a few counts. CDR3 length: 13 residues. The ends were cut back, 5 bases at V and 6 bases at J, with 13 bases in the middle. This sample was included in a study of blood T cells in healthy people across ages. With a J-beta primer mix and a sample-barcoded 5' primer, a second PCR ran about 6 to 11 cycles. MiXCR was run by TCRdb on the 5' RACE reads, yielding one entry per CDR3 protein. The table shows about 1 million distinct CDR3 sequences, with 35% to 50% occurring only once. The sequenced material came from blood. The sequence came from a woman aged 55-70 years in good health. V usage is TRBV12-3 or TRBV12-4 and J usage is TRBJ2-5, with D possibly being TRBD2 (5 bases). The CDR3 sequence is CASSQRMLQTQYF. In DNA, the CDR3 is TGTGCCAGCAGTCAGCGGATGCTACAGACCCAGTACTTC.